The 22 T cell receptor beta chains below come from one sample, sequenced in a study of shared T cell receptors in the human thymus. This table comes from immunoSEQ multiplex PCR, and its TCRdb copy is limited to in-frame clones, with some not included. The sample lists approximately 660,000 clones; 88% were seen once. This sample was also put to use in a study of human thymus T cells.

Sequencing was done on a sample of thymocytes. The receptors shown here come from a boy younger than two with a congenital heart defect.

The chain has TRBV14 and TRBJ1-2, with 7 nucleotides matching TRBD1. CDR1 and CDR2 (germline): SGHDN, FVKESK. This CDR3 region has 15 residues. The ends lost 0 bases at V and 5 bases at J; junction bases unmatched: 6. Here the CDR3 reads CASSQDDREIYGYTF. The CDR3 coding sequence is TGTGCCAGCAGCCAAGACGACAGGGAAATATATGGCTACACCTTC. Filled out from reference TRBV14 and TRBJ1-2, the complete variable domain reads EAGVTQFPSHSVIEKGQTVTLRCDPISGHDNLYWYRRVMGKEIKFLLHFVKESKQDESGMPNNRFLAERTGGTYSTLKVQPAELEDSGVYFCASSQDDREIYGYTFGSGTRLTVV.

A few counts support this clone. This chain uses TRBV21-1 with TRBJ2-1; TRBD2, the table's D call, lacks a check against the DNA. TRBV21-1 is noted as a pseudogene. The CDR3 has 16 residues. CDR3 sequence: CASSKVLADSHNEQFF. The CDR3 DNA sequence: TGTGCCAGCAGCAAAGTCCTGGCGGATTCCCACAATGAGCAGTTCTTC.

The chain uses TRBV7-2 and TRBJ2-2; TRBD1 agrees at 7 bases. Looked up from germline, CDR1 is SGHTA and CDR2 is FQGNSA. V shed 5 bases and J 1 base; nucleotides not matched to a gene: 4. The CDR3 spans 15 residues. The CDR3 region has the DNA TGTGCCAGCAGCACCGGGACAGTGAACACCGGGGAGCTGTTTTTT. It codes for CASSTGTVNTGELFF.

This clone was counted a single time. V and J are TRBV15 and TRBJ1-4; TRBD1 might be the D (6 bases). The germline gives CDR1 LNHNV, CDR2 YYDKDF (reference sequence). The CDR3 length is 17 residues. V was shortened by 6 bases and J by 5 bases, with 22 bases between the two germline ends. CDR3 in DNA: TGTGCCACCAGTTCGGCCATACACAGGGTCCAGAATGAAAAACTGTTTTTT. Protein sequence: CATSSAIHRVQNEKLFF.

This rearrangement joins TRBV27 to TRBJ2-7; TRBD2 is a possible D gene (6 bases). This CDR3 is 16 amino acids long. The V end lost 5 bases, the J end lost 3 bases, and 20 bases lay between the germline ends. Germline V CDR1 and CDR2: MNHEY, SMNVEV (reference sequence). CDR3 region: CASSPRLGDPYYEQYF. CDR3 nucleotide sequence: TGTGCCAGCAGTCCACGACTAGGCGATCCTTACTACGAGCAGTACTTC.

CDR3 DNA: TGTGCCAGCAGCAGAGAGGCTAGGACTAGCGGGCTCCGGAAGGAGACCCAGTACTTC. It encodes CASSREARTSGLRKETQYF. The J gene is TRBJ2-5, the V gene TRBV11-2; 11 nucleotides align to TRBD2. The germline V gene encodes CDR1 SGHAT and CDR2 FQNNGV. With 5 bases clipped from V and 5 bases from J, the junction kept 19 bases outside the gene matches. The CDR3 loop spans 19 amino acids.

This rearrangement joins TRBV10-3 to TRBJ1-5; D is ambiguous. Germline lookup yields CDR1 ENHRY and CDR2 SYGVKD. Trimming took 0 bases from V and 7 from J, leaving 10 bases between them. The length of the CDR3 is 14 residues. The CDR3 nucleotides read TGTGCCATCAGTGAGTCGACACACCCACAGCCCCAGCATTTT. As protein: CAISESTHPQPQHF.

The chain combines TRBV6-1 with TRBJ2-7; weak D call: TRBD2 (6 bases). The V gene lost 2 bases and the J gene lost 0 bases, with 8 bases spanning the gap. The CDR3 contains 14 residues. From germline, CDR1 is MNHNS and CDR2 SASEGT. The CDR3 region has the DNA TGTGCCAGCAGTGAAAGGCGGGACTCCTACGAGCAGTACTTC. It encodes CASSERRDSYEQYF.

This clone was found once. The chain is built from TRBV7-9 and TRBJ2-3; D is possibly TRBD2 (5 bases). Trimming stripped 5 bases from V and 3 bases from J, with 21 bases between. The length of the CDR3 is 17 residues. Germline CDR1 is SEHNR and CDR2 is FQNEAQ (reference sequence). CDR3 region: CASSRTGSMGGTDTQYF. CDR3 sequence (DNA): TGTGCCAGCAGCCGGACGGGGTCCATGGGTGGGACAGATACGCAGTATTTT.

V gene TRBV6-1 combines with J gene TRBJ1-2, with unresolved D. The CDR3 sequence is 10 residues long. Trimming left V 4 bases short and J 9 bases short, with 6 bases between. Germline lookup yields CDR1 MNHNS and CDR2 SASEGT. CDR3 bases: TGTGCCAGCAGTGGAGTTCGCTACACCTTC. Translation gives CASSGVRYTF.

In its sample, this clone was seen once. The chain recombines TRBV28 with TRBJ2-1, with TRBD2 matching over 10 bases. The CDR3 extends over 14 amino acids. With 5 bases clipped from V and 8 bases from J, the junction kept 6 bases outside the gene matches. Germline V gives CDR1 MDHEN, CDR2 SYDVKM. This CDR3 reads CASSTAGGLDEQFF. The CDR3 DNA is TGTGCCAGCAGTACAGCGGGAGGGCTCGATGAGCAGTTCTTC.

This chain connects TRBV4-2 to TRBJ2-6, with 7 bases lining up with TRBD2. This CDR3 spans 19 amino acids. Trimming at V came to 0 bases and at J to 1 base, leaving 9 bases not matched to a gene. Germline V gene sequence: CDR1 LGHNA, CDR2 YNFKEQ. CDR3 coding DNA: TGTGCCAGCAGCCAAGACTCGGGAGGCCTCTCATCTGGGGCCAACGTCCTGACTTTC. This translates into CASSQDSGGLSSGANVLTF.

This clone was counted a single time. At one end, the junction sequence differs from germline, possibly due to a read error. The J gene is TRBJ2-7, the V gene TRBV28; TRBD2 agrees at 7 bases. The CDR3 spans 20 residues. CDR1 is MDHEN, CDR2 SYDVKM, per germline. DNA for the CDR3: TGTGCCTGCAGTTTATGCCGCCTTGCGGGAGCTTGCAAGAGCTCCTACGAGCAGTACTTC. Its translation is CACSLCRLAGACKSSYEQYF.

The chain employs TRBV12-5 and TRBJ1-2; weak D call: TRBD1 (6 bases). CDR3 length: 14 amino acids. Germline CDR1 LGHNT, CDR2 FRNRAP. V was clipped by 3 bases and J by 4 bases, with 12 bases between them. DNA for the CDR3: TGTGCTAGTGGTTTTTTCACAGGGCCCTATGGCTACACCTTC. Protein: CASGFFTGPYGYTF. Supplemented by reference TRBV12-5 and TRBJ1-2, the full variable domain reads DARVTQTPRHKVTEMGQEVTMRCQPILGHNTVFWYRQTMMQGLELLAYFRNRAPLDDSGMPKDRFSAEMPDATLATLKIQPSEPRDSAVYFCASGFFTGPYGYTFGSGTRLTVV.

The DNA for the CDR3 is TGTGCCAGCAGTTTATCGGGGACAGGGGGCGTGGGGAATACGCAGTATTTT. The encoded protein is CASSLSGTGGVGNTQYF. This chain joins TRBV27 and TRBJ2-3, with TRBD1 matching 12 bases. The CDR3 covers 17 residues. The germline V gene encodes CDR1 MNHEY and CDR2 SMNVEV (reference sequence). After removal of 0 bases from V and 7 bases from J, the junction contained 8 bases not matched to a gene.

V usage is TRBV5-1 and J usage is TRBJ1-2; D gene unclear. CDR3 length equals 13 residues. Germline-derived CDR1 and CDR2 are SGHRS and YFSETQ. V was trimmed by 4 bases and J by 8 bases, leaving 15 bases between them. The CDR3 DNA reads TGCGCCAGCAGCCCCCGGGAGAGTCGGGGCTACACCTTC. It yields the protein CASSPRESRGYTF.

The genes are TRBV7-9 and TRBJ2-1; 9 bases fit TRBD2. Losses at the gene ends were 5 bases for V and 8 bases for J; bases not matched to a gene: 13. This CDR3 has 16 amino acids. CDR1 SEHNR and CDR2 FQNEAQ come from the germline V gene (reference sequence). The CDR3 DNA sequence: TGTGCCAGCAGCATGATAGCGGGAGTGGGGTTCGATGAGCAGTTCTTC. Its translation: CASSMIAGVGFDEQFF.

V is TRBV11-2 and J is TRBJ2-7; 7 positions match TRBD2. The V gene end was trimmed by 0 bases and the J gene end by 3 bases; junction bases not matched to a gene: 20. The CDR3 is 20 amino acids. Germline lookup yields CDR1 SGHAT and CDR2 FQNNGV. CDR3 bases: TGTGCCAGCAGCTTAGATCGGATGGCTATCCAGCGGGGAAGGAGCTACGAGCAGTACTTC. Translated: CASSLDRMAIQRGRSYEQYF.

Here the CDR3 reads CASSVGRLGTGPYEQYF. CDR3 DNA sequence: TGTGCCAGCAGCGTAGGAAGGCTCGGGACAGGCCCCTACGAGCAGTACTTC. The V and J genes are TRBV9 and TRBJ2-7; 8 nucleotides agree with TRBD1. Germline-derived CDR1 and CDR2 are SGDLS and YYNGEE. V was pared by 0 bases and J by 2 bases, with 10 bases of the junction left unmatched. The CDR3 has 17 residues.

J is TRBJ2-1 and V is TRBV4-3, with 11 bases lining up with TRBD2. V shed 4 bases and J 4 bases; nucleotides not matched to a gene: 6. This CDR3 is built from 16 residues. Germline loops: CDR1 LGHNA, CDR2 YSLEER. For the CDR3, the DNA is TGCGCCAGCAGCCCACCGGGACTAGCGGCATACAATGAGCAGTTCTTC. Translated: CASSPPGLAAYNEQFF.

The chain couples TRBV4-3 to TRBJ1-1, with D tentatively TRBD1 (6 bases). Germline CDR1 reads LGHNA; CDR2 reads YSLEER. Trimming pared 1 base from V and 7 bases from J, leaving 22 bases between. The CDR3 runs to 17 residues. The CDR3 sequence is CASSQVSLAQGIGEAFF. The CDR3 nucleotides read TGCGCCAGCAGCCAAGTTTCTCTTGCACAGGGTATTGGTGAAGCTTTCTTT.

This sequence joins TRBV28 and TRBJ2-7, with 7 bases aligning to TRBD2. Germline V gene sequence: CDR1 MDHEN, CDR2 SYDVKM. The V and J ends lost 3 bases and 1 base, in that order; junction bases with no gene match: 24. The CDR3 spans 21 residues. Here the CDR3 DNA reads TGTGCCAGCAGTTTTCCCTCCCAATCAAGGGACGCGACTAGCCAATCCTACGAGCAGTACTTC. It encodes CASSFPSQSRDATSQSYEQYF.